Each of the 2 T cell receptor beta chains below was sequenced from the same sample in a study of blood T cells in healthy people across ages. Next came a second PCR, run for about 6 to 12 cycles, which used a sample-barcoded 5' primer along with a J-beta primer mix. TCRdb re-called the 5' RACE reads through MiXCR, storing one row per CDR3 protein. Among approximately 800,000 distinct CDR3 sequences listed, around 68% were seen once. The specimen was blood. The source of these receptors is a man aged 25 to 40 in good health.

The gene calls are TRBV24-1 and TRBJ2-3, with D hard to call. This CDR3 is 16 amino acids long. V was trimmed by 2 bases and J by 1 base, leaving 12 bases between them. Germline-derived CDR1 and CDR2 are KGHDR and SFDVKD. CDR3 nucleotides: TGTGCCACCAGTGATTATAGGACCCCAGGCACAGATACGCAGTATTTT. Amino acids: CATSDYRTPGTDTQYF.

The genes are TRBV7-9 and TRBJ2-3, with 7 bases identical to TRBD2. The CDR3 length is 14 residues. With V trimmed by 3 bases and J by 7 bases, 7 bases remained unmatched. The germline CDR1 and CDR2 sequences are SEHNR and FQNEAQ (reference sequence). CDR3 protein: CASSLVREENTQYF. CDR3 bases: TGTGCCAGCAGCTTGGTACGGGAGGAGAATACGCAGTATTTT.